This entry describes one TCR beta chain. Its antigen target is currently unknown. Base-call qualities are not available, and no considerably larger clone is one nucleotide away. The sample's time point, from its label and the paper: about 28 days (+/-7) after the second vaccine dose. Because spike-specific TCR depth and breadth did not differ between the two schedules, AZD1222 recipients who got a second dose at roughly 4 weeks were pooled with those who got a second dose at roughly 12 weeks. Vaccinee samples came from UK trials COV001 and COV002, including a single-blind randomized controlled phase 2/3 trial of AZD1222 (ChAdOx1 nCoV-19) in healthy adults. For TCRbeta chain sequencing, PBMC samples were collected from trial participants at day 0 and at day 28 after the second dose. This sample was included in a study of T cell responses to AZD1222 COVID-19 vaccine (dated by TCRdb to the early 2020s). Regarding the study in general: TCR sequencing covered more than 230 trial participants: 200 to 220 given two doses of AZD1222 and 26 given two doses of MenACWY control vaccine. Enrollment into the trials was organized by age into subgroups of 18-55, 56-69 and 70-plus years, and those subgroups contained about 160, 30 and 59 TCR-sequenced participants, respectively.

Points the paper makes about the study in general: Vaccine-associated CD4 TCRs spanned the whole spike protein, with dominant responses in regions 160-218 and 743-854. Participants were mostly white British, with more females than males. The authors suggested clonal diversity may have been underestimated. A significant rise in spike-specific TCR breadth and depth was observed after two AZD1222 doses relative to day 0 and relative to MenACWY recipients. Nearly half of unique spike-specific TCRs reportedly recognized epitopes outside regions mutated in the B.1.351 and B.1.1.7 variants. The 56-69-year group was small, and its depth increase did not reach significance, likely because of low power. Conclusions about previously exposed vaccinees were limited because only six AZD1222 recipients were SARS-CoV-2 seropositive at baseline. Because no day 14 peak-response samples were available, the repertoires could be characterized only after the peak T cell response.

The CDR3 regions of human TCRbeta chains were analyzed by immunosequencing. For the original study's pipeline: TCRs in the repertoires were compared against a reference library of SARS-CoV-2-specific TCRs that had been generated with the MIRA antigen-specificity platform. Breadth was defined as the fraction of unique TCRs that were SARS-CoV-2-associated, and depth was defined as the fraction of total T cells that were SARS-CoV-2-associated. Using the MIRA data, each spike-specific TCR was assigned both to the spike region to which the TCR was reactive and to a CD4 or CD8 class. Log10-transformed breadth and depth values were compared by one-way ANOVA with Sidak's multiple comparisons tests. The clones in this table, taken by TCRdb from immuneACCESS, are in-frame only. Not every clone is retained; where verified, under half of the shortfall comes from an unresolved V gene, and the cause of the rest is unknown. V and J calls and clone size come straight from that table; D and trimming were deduced from the DNA. A total of about 94,000 clones appear in this sample, 85% of them only once. Of the sample, 4.5% is held by the ten largest clones.

According to the germline V gene (reference sequence), CDR1 reads LGHDT and CDR2 reads YNNKEL. The CDR3 measures 14 amino acids from cysteine to phenylalanine. CDR3 DNA only is kept here, 42 bases in frame from base 1. The chain is assembled from TRBV3-1 (or the pseudogene TRBV3-2) and TRBJ2-5, and possibly TRBD1, on 6 matching bases. The J call could be wrong; TRBJ2-7 is a better fit for the DNA end. The sequence came from an adult who received the AZD1222 COVID-19 vaccine. The source was peripheral blood, collected 28 days after the second AZD1222 dose. The nucleotides are TGTGCCAGCAGCCACCTGACAGGCTCCTACGAGCAGTACTTC. Translation gives CASSHLTGSYEQYF.